Below are 22 T cell receptor beta chains sequenced from a single sample in a study of T cell repertoires in cytomegalovirus infection (dated by TCRdb to about 2019). Sequenced on an Illumina HiSeq 1500. Through fastp at Q25 and MiXCR, TCRdb rebuilt clones from the public reads, retaining in-frame beta chains. Every entry covers one CDR3 protein and lists the most common genes and DNA from its rows. The sample table records approximately 150,000 distinct CDR3 sequences; under 8% of these occur just once. The top ten hold under 20% of the sample. Sequencing input: PBMCs. All receptors come from a human donor in good health (CMV status not recorded). Some clones in this sample may be carry-over from other donors' samples.

This clonotype was counted a few times. The chain has TRBV5-1 and TRBJ1-1; 8 bases fit TRBD1. The CDR3 runs to 14 residues. Germline lookup yields CDR1 SGHRS and CDR2 YFSETQ. The trim removed 4 bases at V and 3 bases at J, leaving 5 bases unmatched. The CDR3 DNA reads as TGCGCCAGCAGCAAGAACAGGGGGGACACTGAAGCTTTCTTT. This sequence encodes CASSKNRGDTEAFF.

This clonotype was detected many times. The V call is TRBV6-2 or TRBV6-3, the J call TRBJ2-1, with D tentatively TRBD1 or TRBD2 (5 bases each). The germline V gene encodes CDR1 MNHEY and CDR2 SVGEGT. Trimming took off 0 bases at V and 11 bases at J, with 20 bases between the two ends. This CDR3 has 16 residues. CDR3 sequence: CASSYSSGPFHPKQFF. DNA for the CDR3: TGTGCCAGCAGTTACTCCTCGGGACCCTTTCATCCAAAGCAGTTCTTC.

The sample holds many counts of this clonotype. The chain links TRBV7-2 to TRBJ2-3; the match to TRBD2 covers 9 bases. Germline CDR1 and CDR2: SGHTA and FQGNSA. V trimming: 1 base; J trimming: 1 base; junction bases outside the gene matches: 3. The CDR3 contains 16 residues. This CDR3 is CASSLGRTSGTDTQYF. The CDR3 DNA follows: TGTGCCAGCAGCTTAGGGCGGACTAGCGGCACAGATACGCAGTATTTT.

This clonotype was seen ten or more times. This chain connects TRBV7-2 to TRBJ1-5, with D possibly matching TRBD1 (6 bases). V dropped 2 bases and J dropped 6 bases, with 14 bases sitting between them. The CDR3 is 15 residues long. Germline CDR1 reads SGHTA; CDR2 reads FQGNSA. The CDR3 DNA sequence: TGTGCCAGCAGCTTATGGGGGGGGCTAGGTCAGCCCCAGCATTTT. Amino acid sequence: CASSLWGGLGQPQHF.

At least ten counts were recorded for this clonotype. The chain combines TRBV7-2 with TRBJ2-1, with 8 bases identical to TRBD1. The CDR3 totals 14 residues. Trimming at V came to 7 bases and at J to 6 bases, leaving 8 bases not matched to a gene. CDR1 is SGHTA and CDR2 is FQGNSA in the germline V gene. The CDR3 bases are TGTGCCAGCAAAGTTGGCAGGGGGCTCAATGAGCAGTTCTTC. As protein: CASKVGRGLNEQFF.

This clonotype was detected a few times. This rearrangement joins TRBV29-1 to TRBJ1-1, with 9 bases identical to TRBD1. CDR1 and CDR2 (germline): SQVTM, ANQGSEA. Trimming cost V 6 bases and J 1 base; bases outside gene matches: 6. CDR3 length: 14 amino acids. CDR3 sequence reads: CSVTTGGPNTEAFF. The DNA of the CDR3 is TGCAGCGTGACCACAGGGGGCCCGAACACTGAAGCTTTCTTT.

This clonotype has at least ten counts. V and J are TRBV20-1 and TRBJ2-1; 7 bases are shared with TRBD1. The length of the CDR3 is 15 residues. CDR1 is DFQATT and CDR2 is SNEGSKA in the germline V gene (reference sequence). Trimming cost V 1 base and J 5 bases; bases outside gene matches: 8. The DNA for the CDR3 is TGCAGTGCTAGAGTACCGGGACAGATAAACAATGAGCAGTTCTTC. Translated: CSARVPGQINNEQFF.

This clonotype has at least ten counts. The CDR3 region is CASSSGGTSTDTQYF. Written as DNA, the CDR3 is TGCGCCAGCAGCTCCGGGGGGACTAGCACAGATACGCAGTATTTT. The V and J genes are TRBV5-1 and TRBJ2-3, with 7 positions matching TRBD2. The germline V gene encodes CDR1 SGHRS and CDR2 YFSETQ. CDR3 length: 15 amino acids. V trimming: 3 bases; J trimming: 0 bases; junction bases outside the gene matches: 4. Full variable domain (outside the CDR3, taken from reference TRBV5-1 and TRBJ2-3): KAGVTQTPRYLIKTRGQQVTLSCSPISGHRSVSWYQQTPGQGLQFLFEYFSETQRNKGNFPGRFSGRQFSNSRSEMNVSTLELGDSALYLCASSSGGTSTDTQYFGPGTRLTVL.

The table lists this clonotype with many counts. This chain connects TRBV19 to TRBJ1-5; D is possibly TRBD1 (6 bases). Germline V gene lookup returns CDR1 LNHDA and CDR2 SQIVND (reference sequence). This CDR3 has 16 amino acids. The ends were cut back, 5 bases at V and 0 bases at J, with 14 bases in the middle. CDR3 region: CASSGGTLVSNQPQHF. DNA of the CDR3: TGTGCCAGTAGTGGCGGGACACTGGTTAGCAATCAGCCCCAGCATTTT.

This clonotype was counted many times. The CDR3 here is CASSLDSGGASNEQFF. CDR3 nucleotide sequence: TGTGCCAGCAGCTTAGATAGCGGGGGGGCGAGCAATGAGCAGTTCTTC. V and J are TRBV7-2 and TRBJ2-1; 11 bases fit TRBD2. CDR3 length: 16 amino acids. Per germline, CDR1 SGHTA and CDR2 FQGNSA. The J segment lost 6 bases and the V segment lost 1 base, leaving 5 bases of the junction unmatched. Combining the CDR3 with reference TRBV7-2 and TRBJ2-1 gives the whole variable domain GAGVSQSPSNKVTEKGKDVELRCDPISGHTALYWYRQSLGQGLEFLIYFQGNSAPDKSGLPSDRFSAERTGGSVSTLTIQRTQQEDSAVYLCASSLDSGGASNEQFFGPGTRLTVL.

The table lists this clonotype with a few counts. V gene TRBV6-5 combines with J gene TRBJ2-3; 9 nucleotides match TRBD2. The CDR3 consists of 13 residues. With V trimmed by 2 bases and J by 8 bases, 2 bases remained unmatched. In germline, CDR1 is MNHEY, CDR2 SVGAGI. The CDR3 region is CASSYDSGSTQYF. CDR3 sequence (DNA): TGTGCCAGCAGTTACGATAGCGGGAGTACGCAGTATTTT.

This clonotype was found many times. The chain has TRBV7-8 and TRBJ2-1; 14 bases are shared with TRBD2. In germline, CDR1 is SGHVS, CDR2 FQNEAQ. Trimming removed 1 base from V and 2 bases from J; junction bases left unmatched: 16. This CDR3 has 22 amino acids. The chain's CDR3 is CASSLGLSGLAGGSGAYNEQFF. For the CDR3, the DNA is TGTGCCAGCAGCTTAGGTCTTAGTGGACTAGCGGGGGGTTCCGGAGCCTACAATGAGCAGTTCTTC.

The chain employs TRBV19 and TRBJ1-6; possibly TRBD1 for D (6 bases). Looked up from germline, CDR1 is LNHDA and CDR2 is SQIVND (reference sequence). This CDR3 region has 15 residues. The V end was cut by 3 bases, the J end by 7 bases, with 13 bases between. CDR3 amino acids: CASSIMGQGNSPLHF. The CDR3 nucleotides are TGTGCCAGTAGTATTATGGGCCAGGGGAATTCACCCCTCCACTTT.

This clonotype was seen repeatedly, ten times or more. This sequence joins TRBV6-1 and TRBJ1-2; 8 nucleotides agree with TRBD1. The germline CDR1 and CDR2 sequences are MNHNS and SASEGT. The CDR3 has 13 amino acids. Trimming at V came to 6 bases and at J to 6 bases, leaving 6 bases not matched to a gene. CDR3 amino acids: CASRAQGEHGYTF. CDR3 DNA sequence: TGTGCCAGCAGAGCACAGGGGGAACATGGCTACACCTTC.

This clonotype was picked up many times. The J gene is TRBJ1-6, the V gene TRBV7-6; D uncertain. Trimming removed 2 bases at V and 12 bases at J, with 8 bases between. The CDR3 is made up of 12 amino acids. Germline CDR1 reads SGHVS; CDR2 reads FNYEAQ. CDR3 loop: CASSLREGPLHF. The DNA for the CDR3 is TGTGCCAGCAGCTTAAGGGAGGGACCCCTCCACTTT.

This clonotype turned up a few times. The J gene is TRBJ2-3, the V gene TRBV4-1, with 9 positions matching TRBD2. Germline assignment: CDR1 MGHRA and CDR2 YSYEKL. The V segment lost 0 bases and the J segment 4 bases; nucleotides outside the gene matches: 11. This CDR3 is 18 amino acids long. CDR3 sequence (DNA): TGCGCCAGCAGCCAAGACAGCGGGGGGCCCGGCGGGGCAGATACGCAGTATTTT. Translating gives CASSQDSGGPGGADTQYF.

This clonotype has a count of ten or more. The genes are TRBV28 and TRBJ1-3; D remains ambiguous. Germline-derived CDR1 and CDR2 are MDHEN and SYDVKM. V shed 3 bases and J shed 3 bases, with 12 bases lying between them. CDR3 size: 15 residues. The CDR3, as DNA: TGTGCCAGCAGTTTGTCGGCGGGGAATGGAAACACCATATATTTT. Translating it yields CASSLSAGNGNTIYF.

This clonotype was seen ten or more times. The V and J genes are TRBV28 and TRBJ2-1; no reliable D call. V lost 2 bases and J 3 bases, leaving 8 bases between the germline ends. This CDR3 has 14 residues. Germline V gene lookup returns CDR1 MDHEN and CDR2 SYDVKM. The CDR3 coding sequence is TGTGCCAGCAGTTTAACACGAAACTACAATGAGCAGTTCTTC. Amino acid sequence: CASSLTRNYNEQFF.

This clonotype was detected many times. The V gene is TRBV7-8, the J gene TRBJ2-3; D might be TRBD2 (7 bases). This CDR3 region has 15 residues. Germline V CDR1 and CDR2: SGHVS, FQNEAQ. The ends were cut back, 3 bases at V and 4 bases at J, with 14 bases in the middle. The CDR3 DNA follows: TGTGCCAGCAGCTTCGCAGGGGAGGGTTCAGATACGCAGTATTTT. It specifies CASSFAGEGSDTQYF.

This clonotype has at least ten counts. V usage is TRBV28 and J usage is TRBJ1-4; D is perhaps TRBD1 (5 bases). The CDR3 contains 16 residues. Trimming removed 3 bases at V and 6 bases at J, with 17 bases between. Germline CDR1 reads MDHEN; CDR2 reads SYDVKM. CDR3 residues: CASSFFSAGRDEKLFF. CDR3 DNA: TGTGCCAGCAGTTTTTTTTCGGCAGGGCGAGATGAAAAACTGTTTTTT. The full variable domain, completed using reference TRBV28 and TRBJ1-4, is DVKVTQSSRYLVKRTGEKVFLECVQDMDHENMFWYRQDPGLGLRLIYFSYDVKMKEKGDIPEGYSVSREKKERFSLILESASTNQTSMYLCASSFFSAGRDEKLFFGSGTQLSVL.

V usage is TRBV19 and J usage is TRBJ1-1, with a weak D call TRBD1 (5 bases). Germline CDR1 LNHDA, CDR2 SQIVND (reference sequence). With 5 bases removed from V and 2 bases from J, the gap between germline ends came to 15 bases. The CDR3 consists of 15 residues. CDR3 residues: CASSPPGRRNTEAFF. The CDR3 bases are TGTGCCAGTAGTCCCCCGGGACGACGAAACACTGAAGCTTTCTTT. Full variable domain (rest looked up from reference TRBV19 and TRBJ1-1): DGGITQSPKYLFRKEGQNVTLSCEQNLNHDAMYWYRQDPGQGLRLIYYSQIVNDFQKGDIAEGYSVSREKKESFPLTVTSAQKNPTAFYLCASSPPGRRNTEAFFGQGTRLTVV.

The table lists this clonotype with a few counts. The genes are TRBV6-8 and TRBJ2-5; D is possibly TRBD2 (5 bases). Germline V lookup: CDR1 MNHGY, CDR2 SAAAGT. V lost 9 bases to trimming and J lost 5 bases, with 13 bases between them. The CDR3 sequence is 12 residues long. CDR3: CARGWGDETQYF. Here the CDR3 DNA reads TGTGCCAGGGGGTGGGGAGACGAGACCCAGTACTTC.